These 2 T cell receptor beta chains share one sample of origin, sequenced in a study of shared clonotypes between healthy human individuals. Here immunoSEQ multiplex PCR was the method, and the copy in TCRdb shows in-frame clones only, minus some. The sample holds about 2 million clones, approximately 94% seen once. CD45RO negativity and positive selection for CCR7 defined naive CD8 cells, a population that excluded terminally differentiated effector memory CD45RA+ cells. Sequenced sample: naive CD8+ T cells sorted from blood. These TCRs come from a man between 18 and 29 years old in good health.

The chain carries TRBV6-1 and TRBJ1-6; D is unclear. The CDR3 loop spans 13 amino acids. Germline V gene data show CDR1 as MNHNS and CDR2 as SASEGT. Between the trimmed V and J ends, which lost 3 bases and 10 bases, there was a span of 10 bases. The CDR3 coding sequence is TGTGCCAGCAGTGACGGTTTAGGATCACCCCTCCACTTT. Translating it yields CASSDGLGSPLHF.

The chain has TRBV7-9 and TRBJ1-1; possible D gene TRBD1, 5 bases. CDR3 length equals 13 residues. The V end was cut by 5 bases, the J end by 11 bases, with 18 bases between. Germline CDR1 reads SEHNR; CDR2 reads FQNEAQ (reference sequence). The CDR3 nucleotides are TGTGCCAGCAGCCCCTTTAACTCTCCAGGGGCTTTCTTT. It is translated as CASSPFNSPGAFF. The full variable domain, in which reference TRBV7-9 and TRBJ1-1 provide the parts outside the CDR3, is DTGVSQNPRHKITKRGQNVTFRCDPISEHNRLYWYRQTLGQGPEFLTYFQNEAQLEKSRLLSDRFSAERPKGSFSTLEIQRTEQGDSAMYLCASSPFNSPGAFFGQGTRLTVV.